A single sample is the source of the 8 T cell receptor beta chains below, sequenced in a study of T cell clonotyping in hematopoietic cell transplantation. The protocol was immunoSEQ multiplex PCR, while the TCRdb copy is restricted to in-frame clones and leaves out a portion. Among approximately 6,000 clones listed, about three quarters were seen once. The material was PBMCs, obtained 100 days after allogeneic stem cell transplant. The receptors were sampled from a male patient aged 45-60 years who had an allogeneic stem cell transplant from an unrelated donor, so the T cells may come from the graft donor. Some clones in this sample may be carry-over from other donors' samples.

This clone was found once. This chain links TRBV29-1 with TRBJ2-7, with 9 bases identical to TRBD1. Trimming removed 6 bases from V and 0 bases from J; junction bases left unmatched: 6. Germline-derived CDR1 and CDR2 are SQVTM and ANQGSEA. This CDR3 comprises 14 residues. The CDR3 region is CSVADRGLSYEQYF. CDR3 nucleotide sequence: TGCAGCGTCGCGGACAGGGGACTCTCCTACGAGCAGTACTTC.

This chain uses TRBV6-5 with TRBJ1-2; D may be TRBD1 (5 bases). Trimming took off 0 bases at V and 1 base at J, with 12 bases between the two ends. This CDR3 is built from 16 residues. Germline CDR1 is MNHEY and CDR2 is SVGAGI. This CDR3 is CASSYSKWGSNYGYTF. In nucleotides, the CDR3 is TGTGCCAGCAGTTACTCGAAATGGGGCAGTAACTATGGCTACACCTTC.

The rearrangement uses TRBV6-1 and TRBJ1-2; D is undetermined. Germline CDR1 and CDR2: MNHNS and SASEGT. Trimming took off 1 base at V and 1 base at J, with 10 bases between the two ends. The CDR3 loop spans 15 amino acids. Written as DNA, the CDR3 is TGTGCCAGCAGTGAAGTCACGGCTTATAACTATGGCTACACCTTC. Translating gives CASSEVTAYNYGYTF.

This sequence joins TRBV5-1 and TRBJ2-3; a possible D gene is TRBD1 (5 bases). V lost 0 bases to trimming and J lost 6 bases, with 14 bases between them. CDR1 and CDR2 (germline): SGHRS, YFSETQ. The CDR3 is made up of 15 amino acids. The CDR3 here is CASSLEGRSVDTQYF. CDR3 sequence (DNA): TGCGCCAGCAGCTTGGAGGGGCGTTCGGTTGATACGCAGTATTTT.

The rearrangement joins TRBV30 to TRBJ2-6, with D perhaps matching TRBD1 (5 bases). Germline values: CDR1 GTSNPN, CDR2 SVGIG (reference sequence). The CDR3 length is 13 residues. The CDR3 region has the DNA TGTGCTTCCCCAGGGATTGGGGCCAACGTCCTGACTTTC. It specifies CASPGIGANVLTF.

This clone was seen a few times. The V gene is TRBV7-6, the J gene TRBJ2-7, with TRBD1 matching 7 bases. The CDR3 is 15 residues long. Losses at the gene ends were 0 bases for V and 1 base for J; bases not matched to a gene: 3. Germline V gene data show CDR1 as SGHVS and CDR2 as FNYEAQ. The CDR3 DNA follows: TGTGCCAGCAGCTTAGCCGTGACAGGGTCCTACGAGCAGTACTTC. Protein sequence: CASSLAVTGSYEQYF.

The V and J genes are TRBV30 and TRBJ2-5, with D unresolved. Germline V gene sequence: CDR1 GTSNPN, CDR2 SVGIG (reference sequence). The CDR3 is made up of 11 amino acids. Trimming took 0 bases from V and 5 from J, leaving 4 bases between them. The CDR3: CAWSVGETQYF. As DNA, the CDR3 is TGTGCCTGGAGTGTCGGTGAGACCCAGTACTTC.

This clone was counted between two and nine times. The chain joins TRBV19 to TRBJ2-7; 14 bases match TRBD2. The V gene end was trimmed by 8 bases and the J gene end by 6 bases; junction bases not matched to a gene: 3. This CDR3 is 13 amino acids long. Germline CDR1 LNHDA, CDR2 SQIVND (reference sequence). In DNA form, the CDR3 reads TGTGCCAGTGGAGGACTAGCGGGAGGCGAGCAGTACTTC. It is translated as CASGGLAGGEQYF.